This TCR beta chain was obtained from a study of beta chain features in type 1 diabetes. Study-level findings and limits: Unsettled here was the matter of whether HLA type influences TCRB rearrangement. Insertions at VDJ junctions were less frequent in type 1 diabetes patients. These patients also deleted more nucleotides at the same junctions. For Type 1 diabetes patients, all four CD4+ subsets carried TCRB CDR3s that were moderately but significantly shorter.

Purity of each sorted population was above 95%. The entirety of the isolated RNA underwent reverse transcription, so expressed TCRB transcripts were sequenced. The repertoire was sequenced with immunoSEQ multiplex PCR; TCRdb's copy has only in-frame clones and lacks some. The repertoire holds roughly 350,000 clones, 9.5% to 10% seen once, with about 0.6% in the top ten. This clone has more than one count but fewer than ten. The target antigen is unknown. V lost 0 bases, J lost 8 bases, and 24 bases lay in between. Per the germline V gene, CDR1 is SGDLS and CDR2 is YYNGEE. The CDR3 has 18 residues. The J gene is TRBJ2-1, the V gene TRBV9; the D gene is possibly TRBD2 (6 bases). This TCR was sampled from a man in his thirties or forties with type 1 diabetes. Input material: central memory CD4+ T cells from blood. In DNA form, the CDR3 reads TGTGCCAGCAGCGTAGGAAGAGGGAGGAGACAGCTAAACGATGAGCAGTTCTTC. It translates to CASSVGRGRRQLNDEQFF.